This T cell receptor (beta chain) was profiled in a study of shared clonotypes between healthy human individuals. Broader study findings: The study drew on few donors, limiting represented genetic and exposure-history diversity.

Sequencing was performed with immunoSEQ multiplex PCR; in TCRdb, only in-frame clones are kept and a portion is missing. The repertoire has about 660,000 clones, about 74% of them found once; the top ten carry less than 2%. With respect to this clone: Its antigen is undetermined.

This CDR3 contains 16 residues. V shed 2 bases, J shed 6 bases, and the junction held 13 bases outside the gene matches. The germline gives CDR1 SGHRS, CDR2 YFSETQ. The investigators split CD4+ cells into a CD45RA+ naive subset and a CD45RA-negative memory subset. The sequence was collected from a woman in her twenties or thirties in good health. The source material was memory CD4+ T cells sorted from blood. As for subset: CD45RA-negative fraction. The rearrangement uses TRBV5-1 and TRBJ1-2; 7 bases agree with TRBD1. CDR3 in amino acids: CASSFNSLAGGDGYTF. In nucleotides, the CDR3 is TGCGCCAGCAGCTTTAATAGCTTGGCAGGGGGTGATGGCTACACCTTC. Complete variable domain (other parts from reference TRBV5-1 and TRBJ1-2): KAGVTQTPRYLIKTRGQQVTLSCSPISGHRSVSWYQQTPGQGLQFLFEYFSETQRNKGNFPGRFSGRQFSNSRSEMNVSTLELGDSALYLCASSFNSLAGGDGYTFGSGTRLTVV.